A single TCR beta chain is shown here with its context. Sorting based on CD45RO/CCR7/CD25/CD127/CD95/CD27 separated CD4+ naive, central memory, regulatory and stem cell-like memory cells. These data originate in a study of beta chain features in type 1 diabetes. The length of the CDR3 is 16 residues. Germline loops: CDR1 SEHNR, CDR2 FQNEAQ (reference sequence). Losses at the gene ends were 5 bases for V and 4 bases for J; bases not matched to a gene: 7. The entirety of the isolated RNA underwent reverse transcription, so expressed TCRB transcripts were sequenced. Method: immunoSEQ multiplex PCR; TCRdb's copy keeps in-frame clones and lacks some. Among about 410,000 clones listed, about 15% were seen once.

What was sequenced was naive CD4+ T cells from blood. The TCR originated in a man between 25 and 39 years old in good health. V and J are TRBV7-9 and TRBJ2-6; TRBD2 aligns across 8 bases. CDR3 loop: CASSTPGGSGANVLTF. CDR3 sequence (DNA): TGTGCCAGCAGCACCCCGGGGGGGAGCGGGGCCAACGTCCTGACTTTC.